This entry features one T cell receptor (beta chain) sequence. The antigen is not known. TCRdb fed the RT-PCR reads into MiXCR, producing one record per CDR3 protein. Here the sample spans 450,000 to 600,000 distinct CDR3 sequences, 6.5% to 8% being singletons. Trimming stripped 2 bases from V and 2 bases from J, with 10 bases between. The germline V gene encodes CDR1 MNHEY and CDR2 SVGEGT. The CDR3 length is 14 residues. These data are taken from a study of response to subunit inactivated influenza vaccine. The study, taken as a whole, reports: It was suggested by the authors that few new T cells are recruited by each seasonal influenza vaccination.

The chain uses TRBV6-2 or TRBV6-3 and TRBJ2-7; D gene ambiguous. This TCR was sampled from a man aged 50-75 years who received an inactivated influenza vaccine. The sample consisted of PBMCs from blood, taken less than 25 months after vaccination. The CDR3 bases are TGTGCCAGCAGTTACGGTCTCTCCCCCTACGAGCAGTACTTC. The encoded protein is CASSYGLSPYEQYF.